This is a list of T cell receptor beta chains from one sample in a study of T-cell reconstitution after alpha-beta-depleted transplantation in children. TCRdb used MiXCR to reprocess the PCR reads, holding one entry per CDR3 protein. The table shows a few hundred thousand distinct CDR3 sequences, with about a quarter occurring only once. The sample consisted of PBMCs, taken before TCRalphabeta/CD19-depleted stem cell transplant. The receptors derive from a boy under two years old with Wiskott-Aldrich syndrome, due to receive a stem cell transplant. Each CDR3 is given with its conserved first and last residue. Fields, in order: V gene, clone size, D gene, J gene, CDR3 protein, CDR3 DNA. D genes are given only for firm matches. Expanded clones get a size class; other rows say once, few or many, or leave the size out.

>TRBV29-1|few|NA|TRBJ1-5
CSGDRKQPQHF
TGCAGCGGTGACAGGAAACAGCCCCAGCATTTT
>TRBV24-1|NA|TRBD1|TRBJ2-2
CATSRPGQGAGGELFF
TGTGCCACCAGCAGACCGGGACAGGGGGCCGGCGGGGAGCTGTTTTTT
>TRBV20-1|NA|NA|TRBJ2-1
CSARDQGRVFF
TGCAGTGCTAGAGATCAGGGTAGGGTGTTCTTC
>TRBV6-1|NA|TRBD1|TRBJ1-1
CASSEQGGGNTEAFF
TGTGCCAGCAGTGAGCAGGGGGGGGGAAACACTGAAGCTTTCTTT
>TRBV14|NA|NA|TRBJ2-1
CASSPRSKGRGYNEQFF
TGTGCCAGCAGCCCTCGAAGCAAAGGCAGGGGATACAATGAGCAGTTCTTC
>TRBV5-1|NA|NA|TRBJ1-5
CASSPDGRVGVPQHF
TGCGCCAGCAGCCCGGACGGACGGGTTGGTGTGCCCCAGCATTTT
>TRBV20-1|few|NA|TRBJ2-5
CSASGWEQETQYF
TGCAGTGCCTCTGGGTGGGAGCAAGAGACCCAGTACTTC
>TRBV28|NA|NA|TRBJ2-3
CASRPPLARPLDTQYF
TGTGCCAGCAGACCCCCTCTGGCACGACCTTTAGATACGCAGTATTTT
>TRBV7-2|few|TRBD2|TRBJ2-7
CASSPRSRGRANEQYF
TGTGCCAGCAGTCCCCGGTCACGCGGGAGGGCTAACGAGCAGTACTTC
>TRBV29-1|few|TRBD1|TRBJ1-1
CSVAGGTGAFF
TGCAGCGTTGCTGGGGGGACAGGAGCTTTCTTT
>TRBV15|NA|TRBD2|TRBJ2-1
CATSNSTGTSGRWTYNEQFF
TGTGCCACCAGCAACTCGACCGGGACTAGCGGGAGATGGACCTACAATGAGCAGTTCTTC
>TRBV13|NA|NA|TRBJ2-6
CASRGDRLLSGANVLTF
TGTGCCAGCAGGGGAGACAGATTACTCTCTGGGGCCAACGTCCTGACTTTC
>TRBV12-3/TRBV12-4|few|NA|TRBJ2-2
CASSRTGSNTGELFF
TGTGCCAGCAGTCGTACAGGTTCGAACACCGGGGAGCTGTTTTTT
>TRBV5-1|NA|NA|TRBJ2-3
CASGAGTLPTDTQYF
TGCGCCAGCGGCGCCGGGACCCTTCCCACAGATACGCAGTATTTT
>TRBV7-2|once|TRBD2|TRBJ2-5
CASTEGLAGGETQYF
TGTGCCAGCACCGAAGGACTAGCGGGAGGAGAGACCCAGTACTTC
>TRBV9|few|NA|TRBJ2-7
CASSTSPETYEQYF
TGTGCCAGCAGCACAAGTCCCGAAACCTACGAGCAGTACTTC
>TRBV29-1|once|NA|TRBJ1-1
CSVAYGANTEAFF
TGCAGCGTTGCCTACGGGGCGAACACTGAAGCTTTCTTT
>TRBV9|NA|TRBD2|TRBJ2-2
CASSARGGDTGELFF
TGTGCCAGCAGCGCCCGCGGGGGGGACACCGGGGAGCTGTTTTTT
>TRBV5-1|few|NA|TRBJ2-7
CASSLYISSYEQYF
TGCGCCAGCAGCTTGTATATTAGCTCCTACGAGCAGTACTTC
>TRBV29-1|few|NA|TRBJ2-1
CSVEGRGGYNEQFF
TGCAGCGTTGAAGGGCGGGGCGGCTACAATGAGCAGTTCTTC
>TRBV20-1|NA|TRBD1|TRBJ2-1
CSAPRQGVYNEQFF
TGCAGTGCTCCCCGACAGGGGGTATACAATGAGCAGTTCTTC
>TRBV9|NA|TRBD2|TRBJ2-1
CASSVENGGLAGDFYNEQFF
TGTGCCAGCAGCGTTGAGAATGGAGGCTTGGCGGGAGACTTCTACAATGAGCAGTTCTTC